Each of the 10 T cell receptor beta chains below was sequenced from the same sample in a study of T cells in Graves' hyperthyroidism and ophthalmopathy. TCR beta CDR3 regions were amplified from RNA transcripts. Initially, a first-round RT-PCR of the TCR CDR3 employed the HTBI primer set. TCRdb reprocessed the multiplex PCR reads with MiXCR, giving one entry per CDR3 protein. Among around 200,000 distinct CDR3 sequences listed, about 16% were seen once. The sequenced sample consisted of blood. These receptors came from a middle-aged man with Graves' hyperthyroidism.

This clonotype appeared many times. The J gene is TRBJ2-7, the V gene TRBV3-1; possible D gene TRBD2, 5 bases. The CDR3 length is 14 residues. Trimming removed 4 bases from V and 3 bases from J, with 13 bases in between. Germline-derived CDR1 and CDR2 are LGHDT and YNNKEL (reference sequence). The CDR3 nucleotides are TGTGCCAGCAGCCCAGGCGGGCGGATCTACGAGCAGTACTTC. Its translation is CASSPGGRIYEQYF.

This chain connects TRBV18 to TRBJ1-6; no firm D call. V lost 3 bases to trimming and J lost 7 bases, with 16 bases between them. This CDR3 is built from 16 residues. Germline lookup yields CDR1 KGHSH and CDR2 LQKENI. Here the CDR3 DNA reads TGTGCCAGCTCACCCGGGTATCGGTCATCCAATTCACCCCTCCACTTT. Translation gives CASSPGYRSSNSPLHF.

CDR3 residues: CSASIQGSQPQHF. Here the CDR3 DNA reads TGCAGTGCTAGTATACAGGGAAGTCAGCCCCAGCATTTT. The chain combines TRBV20-1 with TRBJ1-5, with D maybe TRBD1 (6 bases). CDR3 length: 13 amino acids. In germline, CDR1 is DFQATT, CDR2 SNEGSKA (reference sequence). V was trimmed by 3 bases and J by 6 bases, leaving 12 bases between them.

The genes are TRBV18 and TRBJ1-4; D gene uncertain. The CDR3 spans 15 residues. Trimming left V 6 bases short and J 8 bases short, with 19 bases between. Germline-derived CDR1 and CDR2 are KGHSH and LQKENI. The CDR3 bases are TGTGCCAGCTCGTACCACCGGGGAGTTGGCGAAAAACTGTTTTTT. Its translation is CASSYHRGVGEKLFF.

This clonotype has just a few counts. V is TRBV27 and J is TRBJ2-4; 8 bases agree with TRBD2. V lost 5 bases, J lost 6 bases, and 9 bases stayed unmatched. Germline lookup yields CDR1 MNHEY and CDR2 SMNVEV (reference sequence). CDR3 length: 15 residues. The CDR3 region is CASSPPGREPNIQYF. CDR3 bases: TGTGCCAGCAGTCCCCCCGGGAGGGAGCCAAACATTCAGTACTTC.

As for this clonotype: With a much larger clone just one base away, this may be a read error. J is TRBJ1-1 and V is TRBV7-3, with 9 bases fitting TRBD1. V was pared by 2 bases and J by 1 base, with 2 bases of the junction left unmatched. Germline V CDR1 and CDR2: SGHTA, FQGTGA. The CDR3 is 15 amino acids. This CDR3 is CASSLSGQGNTEAFF. The CDR3 DNA follows: TGTGCCAGCAGCTTATCGGGACAGGGGAACACTGAAGCTTTCTTT.

In its sample, this clonotype was seen many times. The CDR3 protein is CSACPGLSSYEQYF. The CDR3 DNA reads as TGCAGTGCTTGTCCGGGACTTTCTTCCTACGAGCAGTACTTC. The J gene is TRBJ2-7, the V gene TRBV20-1; possible D gene TRBD2, 6 bases. CDR3 length equals 14 residues. V was trimmed by 5 bases and J by 1 base, leaving 15 bases between them. Germline V gives CDR1 DFQATT, CDR2 SNEGSKA (reference sequence).

This clonotype was seen repeatedly, ten times or more. The chain is built from TRBV5-1 and TRBJ2-1; 10 bases map to TRBD2. The CDR3 runs 15 residues. The V segment lost 3 bases and the J segment 4 bases; nucleotides outside the gene matches: 4. Germline V gives CDR1 SGHRS, CDR2 YFSETQ. The CDR3 is CASSSETSGYNEQFF. The CDR3 nucleotides read TGCGCCAGCAGCTCAGAGACTAGCGGGTACAATGAGCAGTTCTTC.

The chain is built from TRBV28 and TRBJ2-7; 9 bases agree with TRBD1. V shed 7 bases, J shed 3 bases, and the junction held 10 bases outside the gene matches. Per germline, CDR1 MDHEN and CDR2 SYDVKM. The CDR3 loop spans 15 amino acids. CDR3 DNA sequence: TGTGCCAGCAACCCTGGGACAGGGCCCTTCTACGAGCAGTACTTC. Amino acids: CASNPGTGPFYEQYF. The variable domain in full, completed from reference TRBV28 and TRBJ2-7, reads DVKVTQSSRYLVKRTGEKVFLECVQDMDHENMFWYRQDPGLGLRLIYFSYDVKMKEKGDIPEGYSVSREKKERFSLILESASTNQTSMYLCASNPGTGPFYEQYFGPGTRLTVT.

This clonotype was observed many times. The rearrangement uses TRBV20-1 and TRBJ2-7, with D perhaps TRBD1 or TRBD2 (5 bases each). Deletions cut 5 bases from V and 5 bases from J, with 16 bases between. This CDR3 has 13 residues. Per germline, CDR1 DFQATT and CDR2 SNEGSKA (reference sequence). CDR3 DNA: TGCAGTGCTGCCCGGGACCTCGGGAACGAGCAGTACTTC. This sequence encodes CSAARDLGNEQYF.